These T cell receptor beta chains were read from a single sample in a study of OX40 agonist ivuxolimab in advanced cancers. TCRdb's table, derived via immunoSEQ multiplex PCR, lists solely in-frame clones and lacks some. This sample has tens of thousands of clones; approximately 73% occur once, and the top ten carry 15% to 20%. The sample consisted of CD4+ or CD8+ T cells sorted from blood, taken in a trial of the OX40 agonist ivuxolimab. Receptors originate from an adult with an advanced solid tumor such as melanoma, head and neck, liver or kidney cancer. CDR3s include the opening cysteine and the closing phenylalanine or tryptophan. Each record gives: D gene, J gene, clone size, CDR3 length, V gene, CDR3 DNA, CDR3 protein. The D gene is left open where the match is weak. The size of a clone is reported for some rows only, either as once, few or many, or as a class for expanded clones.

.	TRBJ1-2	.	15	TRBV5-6	TGTGCCAGCAGCTTGGGGACAGCCCCTCGGTATGGCTACACCTTC	CASSLGTAPRYGYTF
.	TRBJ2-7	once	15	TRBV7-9	TGTGCCAGCAGCCCAGACAGGTTGAGCGGGTACGAGCAGTACTTC	CASSPDRLSGYEQYF
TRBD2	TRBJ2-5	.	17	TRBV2	TGTGCCAGCAGTACGTTAGCGGGGGGCCCCACCCAAGAGACCCAGTACTTC	CASSTLAGGPTQETQYF
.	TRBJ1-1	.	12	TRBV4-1	TGCGCCAGCAGCCGAACGAACACTGAAGCTTTCTTT	CASSRTNTEAFF
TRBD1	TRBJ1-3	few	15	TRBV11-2	TGTGCCAGCAGTTCAGGGGGTATCTCTGGAAACACCATATATTTT	CASSSGGISGNTIYF
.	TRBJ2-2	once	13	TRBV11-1	TGTGCCAGCGCGGAAAGCAACACCGGGGAGCTGTTTTTT	CASAESNTGELFF
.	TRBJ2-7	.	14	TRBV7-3	TGTGCCAGCAGCTCCTCCCTCCACGAGGTCGAGCAGTACTTC	CASSSSLHEVEQYF
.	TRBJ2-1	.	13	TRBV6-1	TGTGCCAGCACCGGGACAAGCTTAAATGAGCAGTTCTTC	CASTGTSLNEQFF
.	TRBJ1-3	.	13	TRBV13	TGTGCCAGCAGCCAGGGATTCGGAAACACCATATATTTT	CASSQGFGNTIYF
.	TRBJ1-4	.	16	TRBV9	TGTGCCAGCAGCGTAGGTGGCGGAACAACTAATGAAAAACTGTTTTTT	CASSVGGGTTNEKLFF
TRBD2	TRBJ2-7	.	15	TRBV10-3	TGTGCCATCAGTGGGGGACTAGCGGGGACCTACGAGCAGTACTTC	CAISGGLAGTYEQYF
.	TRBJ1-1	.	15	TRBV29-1	TGCAGCGTTGAAGATGTTCGGGGCGGTTCGACTGAAGCTTTCTTT	CSVEDVRGGSTEAFF
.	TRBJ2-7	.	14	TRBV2	TGTGCCAGCAGTGAAGGGGGGTTCATCTACGAGCAGTACTTC	CASSEGGFIYEQYF
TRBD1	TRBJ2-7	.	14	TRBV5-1	TGCGCCAGCAGCACGACAGGGAGCCCCTACGAGCAGTACTTC	CASSTTGSPYEQYF
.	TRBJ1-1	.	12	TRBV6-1	TGTGCCAGCACCCCGGGGTACACTGAAGCTTTCTTT	CASTPGYTEAFF
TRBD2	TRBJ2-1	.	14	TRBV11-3	TGTGCCAGCAGCTTCCTAGCGGGGAGAGGTGAGCAGTTCTTC	CASSFLAGRGEQFF
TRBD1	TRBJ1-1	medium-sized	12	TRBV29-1	TGCAGCGCCATCGTGGGGACAGGGGTAACTTTCTTT	CSAIVGTGVTFF
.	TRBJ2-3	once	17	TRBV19	TGTGCCAGTAGCGGGGGCAGGGCGCGGATTAGCACAGATACGCAGTATTTT	CASSGGRARISTDTQYF
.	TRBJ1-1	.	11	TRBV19	TGTGCCAGCCAGGGCCCCACTGAAGCTTTCTTT	CASQGPTEAFF
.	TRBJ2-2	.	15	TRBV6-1	TGTGCCAGCAGCTATACAGGGATGAACACCGGGGAGCTGTTTTTT	CASSYTGMNTGELFF
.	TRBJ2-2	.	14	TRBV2	TGTGCCAGCAGACAGGGCGCAGACACCGGGGAGCTGTTTTTT	CASRQGADTGELFF
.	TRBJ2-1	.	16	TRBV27	TGTGCCAGCAGTTTATCGTTAAGTCGCTCCTACAATGAGCAGTTCTTC	CASSLSLSRSYNEQFF
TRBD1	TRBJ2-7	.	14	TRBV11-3	TGTGCCAGCAGCTTTGGGACAGGTTCCTACGAGCAGTACTTC	CASSFGTGSYEQYF
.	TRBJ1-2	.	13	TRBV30	TGTGCCTGGAGTCTACAGGGTAAAAATGGCTACACCTTC	CAWSLQGKNGYTF
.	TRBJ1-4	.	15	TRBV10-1	TGCGCCAGCAGTGCAGCCGGGTGGACTAATGAAAAACTGTTTTTT	CASSAAGWTNEKLFF
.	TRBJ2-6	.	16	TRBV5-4	TGTGCCAGCAGCACCGTAGGGGGCTCTGGGGCCAACGTCCTGACTTTC	CASSTVGGSGANVLTF
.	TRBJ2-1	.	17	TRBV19	TGTGCCAGTAGTAACCCCCCCGGACTTGTAGCCTACAATGAGCAGTTCTTC	CASSNPPGLVAYNEQFF
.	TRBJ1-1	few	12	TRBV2	TGTGCCAGCCGGTTACTAAACACTGAAGCTTTCTTT	CASRLLNTEAFF
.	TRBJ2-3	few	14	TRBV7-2	TGTGCCAGTCGCATCGGGGTAAAAACAGATACGCAGTATTTT	CASRIGVKTDTQYF
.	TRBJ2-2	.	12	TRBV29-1	TGCAGCGTTGTCGACGGGACCGGGGAGCTGTTTTTT	CSVVDGTGELFF
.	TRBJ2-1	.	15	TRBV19	TGTGCCAGTACCCTGACCCAGGGGAGATACAATGAGCAGTTCTTC	CASTLTQGRYNEQFF
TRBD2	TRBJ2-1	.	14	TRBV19	TGTGCCAGCACCTCCCGGGGGGGATACAATGAGCAGTTCTTC	CASTSRGGYNEQFF
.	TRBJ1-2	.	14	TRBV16	TGTGCCAGCAGCCAATCGCACGGGTTCTGTGGCTACACCTTC	CASSQSHGFCGYTF
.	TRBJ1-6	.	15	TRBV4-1	TGCGCCAGCAGCCAAGAAAGGTATCACCCCTCACCCCTCCACTTT	CASSQERYHPSPLHF
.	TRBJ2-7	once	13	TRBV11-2	TGTGCCAGCAGCCCGATATCAGGGGTCGAGCAGTACTTC	CASSPISGVEQYF
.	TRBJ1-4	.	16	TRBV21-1	TGTGCCAGCAGCAAAGCATGGGCGCACAATGGTGAAAAACTGTTTTTT	CASSKAWAHNGEKLFF
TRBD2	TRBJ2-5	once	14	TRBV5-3	TGTGCCAGCAGCTCGTCCCTAGCGGAAGAGACCCAGTACTTC	CASSSSLAEETQYF
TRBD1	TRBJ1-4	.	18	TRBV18	TGTGCCAGCTCACCAGACAGGGGGCCCTTAGGCGATATTGAAAAACTGTTTTTT	CASSPDRGPLGDIEKLFF
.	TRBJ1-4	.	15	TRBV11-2	TGTGCCAGCAGCGCCCCACAGGGAGATGTTGAAAAACTGTTTTTT	CASSAPQGDVEKLFF
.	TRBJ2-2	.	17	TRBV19	TGTGCCAGTCGGGATAGGGCCCGGACAGTCGACACCGGGGAGCTGTTTTTT	CASRDRARTVDTGELFF
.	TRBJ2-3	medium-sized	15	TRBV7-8	TGTGCCAGCAGCTTCACAGGGCAGAACACAGATACGCAGTATTTT	CASSFTGQNTDTQYF
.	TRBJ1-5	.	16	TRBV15	TGTGCCACCAGCCCCGAGCCAGGGGATAGCAATCAGCCCCAGCATTTT	CATSPEPGDSNQPQHF
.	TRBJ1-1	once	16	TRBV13	TGTGCCAGCAGCTTCTTTCAAGGCTTTAGGGGCGCTGAAGCTTTCTTT	CASSFFQGFRGAEAFF
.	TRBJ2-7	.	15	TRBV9	TGTGCCAGCAGCCTGGGGGCTCGGGGCTCCTACGAGCAGTACTTC	CASSLGARGSYEQYF
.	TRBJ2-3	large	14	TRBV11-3	TGTGCCAGCAGCTTTCCGTCGCTCACAGATACGCAGTATTTT	CASSFPSLTDTQYF
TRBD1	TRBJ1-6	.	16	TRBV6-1	TGTGCCATCAGTGAGTCAGGCACAGGGGGTAATTCACCCCTCCACTTT	CAISESGTGGNSPLHF
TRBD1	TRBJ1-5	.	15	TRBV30	TGTGCCTGGAGTCCCCGTGGACAGGGAGGCCAGCCCCAGCATTTT	CAWSPRGQGGQPQHF
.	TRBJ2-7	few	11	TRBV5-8	TGTGCCAGCAGCCCCTCCTACGAGCAGTACTTC	CASSPSYEQYF
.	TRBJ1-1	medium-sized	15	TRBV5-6	TGTGCCAGTGGACAGTCGGACCAGGTATACACTGAAGCTTTCTTT	CASGQSDQVYTEAFF
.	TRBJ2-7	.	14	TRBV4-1	TGCGCCAGCAGCCAAGTGTCTATATCCTACGAGCAGTACTTC	CASSQVSISYEQYF